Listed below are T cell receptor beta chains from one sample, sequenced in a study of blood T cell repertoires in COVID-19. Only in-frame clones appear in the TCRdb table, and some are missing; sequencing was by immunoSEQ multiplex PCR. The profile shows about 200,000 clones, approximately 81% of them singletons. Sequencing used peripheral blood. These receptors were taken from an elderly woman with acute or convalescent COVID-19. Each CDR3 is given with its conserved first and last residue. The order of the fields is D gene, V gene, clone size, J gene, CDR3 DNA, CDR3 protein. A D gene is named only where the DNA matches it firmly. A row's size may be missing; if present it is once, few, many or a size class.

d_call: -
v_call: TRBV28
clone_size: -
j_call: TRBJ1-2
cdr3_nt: TGTGCCAGCAGTTTCCCAGTCGGGGATAACTATGGCTACACCTTC
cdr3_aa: CASSFPVGDNYGYTF

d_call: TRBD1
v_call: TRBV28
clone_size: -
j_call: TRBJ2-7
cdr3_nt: TGTGCCAGCAGTTTTGTGGACAGGGCATCCGGGCAGTACTTC
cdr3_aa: CASSFVDRASGQYF

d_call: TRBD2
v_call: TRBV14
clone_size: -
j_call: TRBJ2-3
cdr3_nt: TGTGCCAGCAGCCAAGAATTACTAGCGGGCACAGATACGCAGTATTTT
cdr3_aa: CASSQELLAGTDTQYF

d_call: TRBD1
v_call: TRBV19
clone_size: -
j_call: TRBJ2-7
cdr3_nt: TGTGCCAGTAGCGCCTTGGGACAGGGGGATTCCTACGAGCAGTACTTC
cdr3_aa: CASSALGQGDSYEQYF

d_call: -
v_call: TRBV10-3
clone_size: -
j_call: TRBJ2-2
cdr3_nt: TGTGCCATCAGTGATATCATAGTGACCGGGGAGCTGTTTTTT
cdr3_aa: CAISDIIVTGELFF

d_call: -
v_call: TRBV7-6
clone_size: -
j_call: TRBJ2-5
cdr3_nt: TGTGCCAGCAGCTTAGGGAGGGGCCAAGAGACCCAGTACTTC
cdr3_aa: CASSLGRGQETQYF

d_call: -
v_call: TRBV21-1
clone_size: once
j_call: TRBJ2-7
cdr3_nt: TGTGCCAGCCTACAGCCCGATACCCGTTACGAGCAGTACTTC
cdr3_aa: CASLQPDTRYEQYF

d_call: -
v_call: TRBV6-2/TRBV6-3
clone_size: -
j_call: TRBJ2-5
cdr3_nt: TGTGCCAGCAGTCCGATAGCGAGAGAAGAGACCCAGTACTTC
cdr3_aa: CASSPIAREETQYF

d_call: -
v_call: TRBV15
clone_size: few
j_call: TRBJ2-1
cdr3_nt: TGTGCCACCAGCCAACCCTCTATGCCAGGTTCCTACAATGAGCAGTTCTTC
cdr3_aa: CATSQPSMPGSYNEQFF

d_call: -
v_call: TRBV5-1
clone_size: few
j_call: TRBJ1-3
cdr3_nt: TGCGCCAGCAGCTTGGACCGGTCCATTGGAAACACCATATATTTT
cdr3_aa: CASSLDRSIGNTIYF

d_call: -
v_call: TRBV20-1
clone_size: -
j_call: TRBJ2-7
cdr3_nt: TGCAGTGCTATGTCTTCCTACGAGCAGTACTTC
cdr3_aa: CSAMSSYEQYF

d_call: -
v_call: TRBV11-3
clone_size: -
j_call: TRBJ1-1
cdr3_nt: TGTGCCAGCAGCTTAGATTCGTACACTGAAGCTTTCTTT
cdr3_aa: CASSLDSYTEAFF

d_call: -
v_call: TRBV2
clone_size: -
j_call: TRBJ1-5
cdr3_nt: TGTGCCAGCCGGCGGACAGAAAATCAGCCCCAGCATTTT
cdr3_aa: CASRRTENQPQHF

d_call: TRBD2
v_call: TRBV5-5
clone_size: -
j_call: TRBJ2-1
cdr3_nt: TGTGCCAGCAGCTTGTTAAGTAGCGGGGTTGGTGAGCAGTTCTTC
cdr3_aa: CASSLLSSGVGEQFF

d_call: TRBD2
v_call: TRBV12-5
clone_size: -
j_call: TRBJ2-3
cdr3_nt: TGTGCTAGTGGTTTTGTGGGGGGGACAGATACGCAGTATTTT
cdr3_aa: CASGFVGGTDTQYF

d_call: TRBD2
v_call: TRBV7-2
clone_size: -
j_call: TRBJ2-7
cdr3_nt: TGTGCCAGCCGTACAATTAGCGGGGGGATCGACGAGCAGTACTTC
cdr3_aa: CASRTISGGIDEQYF

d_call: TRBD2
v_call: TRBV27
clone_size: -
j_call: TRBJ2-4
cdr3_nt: TGTGCCAGCCGGCTAGCGGGAAATGTCAAAAACATTCAGTACTTC
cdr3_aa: CASRLAGNVKNIQYF